This TCR beta chain was found in a study of CD8 T cells in ankylosing spondylitis. This clonotype was counted many times. Antigen specificity is unknown. TCRdb recomputed calls from the 5' RACE reads with MiXCR, one row per CDR3 protein. Of roughly 91,000 distinct CDR3 sequences listed, about 8.5% are singletons. Whole-study findings and limits: Clones linked to disease were reported to show significant enrichment in matched ankylosing spondylitis synovial fluid.

The germline V gene encodes CDR1 KGHSH and CDR2 LQKENI. The CDR3 loop spans 18 amino acids. V was cut by 4 bases and J by 0 bases, with 19 bases left in between. The material sequenced was blood, either unsorted or a sorted T cell fraction (not recorded which). The chain joins TRBV18 to TRBJ1-5; D is ambiguous. This receptor was taken from a male donor with ankylosing spondylitis or in good health (not recorded which). CDR3 sequence reads: CASSRRAGPPYSNQPQHF. For the CDR3, the DNA is TGTGCCAGCTCACGCCGCGCAGGACCACCCTATAGCAATCAGCCCCAGCATTTT.